The 10 T cell receptor beta chains presented below share a single source sample, sequenced in a study of human T cells and chemical hapten exposure. Documented time point: healthy volunteer bleed at 2 weeks. Unfractionated whole blood yielded total RNA. TCRdb used MiXCR to reprocess the RACE reads, holding one entry per CDR3 protein. The sample includes tens of thousands of distinct CDR3 sequences, about 7% of them seen just once. The sequencing input was whole blood. The receptor set was obtained from a human donor in good health. Some clones in this sample may be carry-over from other donors' samples.

The gene calls are TRBV27 and TRBJ1-5, with a tentative D call TRBD1 (5 bases). Germline V gene lookup returns CDR1 MNHEY and CDR2 SMNVEV (reference sequence). This CDR3 spans 13 amino acids. The V and J ends lost 2 bases and 4 bases respectively, with 6 bases between them. The CDR3 DNA reads TGTGCCAGCAGTTTAAAGGGGAATCAGCCCCAGCATTTT. This encodes CASSLKGNQPQHF.

This clonotype showed up just a few times. J is TRBJ1-1 and V is TRBV25-1; no firm D call. There are 12 residues in the CDR3. Germline V CDR1 and CDR2: MGHDK, SYGVNS. V dropped 5 bases and J dropped 7 bases, with 11 bases sitting between them. CDR3 coding DNA: TGTGCCAGCAGTACTTATGGCGGTGAAGCTTTCTTT. It yields the protein CASSTYGGEAFF.

This clonotype was picked up a small number of times. The gene calls are TRBV10-3 and TRBJ1-5; D is unresolved. V dropped 1 base and J dropped 0 bases, with 1 base sitting between them. This CDR3 region has 13 residues. Germline V gives CDR1 ENHRY, CDR2 SYGVKD. CDR3 loop: CAISEFSNQPQHF. The CDR3 DNA reads as TGTGCCATCAGTGAGTTTAGCAATCAGCCCCAGCATTTT.

About this clonotype itself: This may stem from a read error, because a much larger clone lies one nucleotide away. No conserved phenylalanine or tryptophan is present at the end of the CDR3, so a read error is the likely explanation. CDR3 in DNA: TGTGCCAGCAGGAGGGGGGATGTGGATACGCAGTATTTG. Its protein is CASRRGDVDTQYL. V is TRBV12-3 or TRBV12-4 and J is TRBJ2-3; D tentatively reads TRBD1 or TRBD2 (6 bases each). The V end lost 6 bases, the J end lost 6 bases, and 13 bases lay between the germline ends. The CDR3 length is 13 residues.

This clonotype has only a few counts. The chain carries TRBV20-1 and TRBJ2-3; TRBD2 matches at 13 bases. Trimming at V came to 4 bases and at J to 4 bases, leaving 5 bases not matched to a gene. Germline loops: CDR1 DFQATT, CDR2 SNEGSKA (reference sequence). The CDR3 runs 15 residues. For the CDR3, the DNA is TGCAGTGCTACTCCTGGGACTAGCGGGGCAGATACGCAGTATTTT. It is translated as CSATPGTSGADTQYF.

At least ten counts were recorded for this clonotype. The chain joins TRBV30 to TRBJ1-6; D is unresolved. Germline CDR1 is GTSNPN and CDR2 is SVGIG (reference sequence). This CDR3 is 12 amino acids long. Deletions cut 3 bases from V and 9 bases from J, with 9 bases between. The CDR3 nucleotides are TGTGCCTGGAGCGACACTGCTTCACCCCTCCACTTT. Translated: CAWSDTASPLHF.

Concerning this clonotype itself: A read error may account for a junction end that differs from germline. The chain uses TRBV27 and TRBJ1-2, with a tentative D call TRBD1 (6 bases). CDR3 length: 15 amino acids. Germline V gene data show CDR1 as MNHEY and CDR2 as SMNVEV (reference sequence). The CDR3 loop is CARSFGTGSNYGYTF. In DNA form, the CDR3 reads TGTGCCCGCAGTTTTGGAACAGGGTCTAACTATGGCTACACCTTC.

This clonotype was recorded many times. CDR3 sequence: CASGLAYGEQFF. CDR3 DNA sequence: TGTGCCAGCGGACTAGCGTATGGTGAGCAGTTCTTC. The chain carries TRBV28 and TRBJ2-1; TRBD2 matches 9 bases. This CDR3 contains 12 residues. Germline CDR1 is MDHEN and CDR2 is SYDVKM. Trimming removed 8 bases from V and 9 bases from J; junction bases left unmatched: 5.

This clonotype was observed a handful of times. V gene TRBV12-3 or TRBV12-4 combines with J gene TRBJ1-2, with D perhaps TRBD1 (5 bases). The V and J ends lost 5 bases and 4 bases respectively, with 17 bases between them. There are 15 residues in the CDR3. This chain's CDR3 is CASSLGGGHGYGYTF. CDR3 nucleotide sequence: TGTGCCAGCAGTCTCGGGGGGGGTCACGGCTATGGCTACACCTTC.

Worth noting for this clonotype: One base away lies a much larger clone, so this may be a sequencing read error. The chain employs TRBV15 and TRBJ2-5; no firm D call. Germline CDR1 reads LNHNV; CDR2 reads YYDKDF (reference sequence). The CDR3 length is 14 residues. Trimming pared 0 bases from V and 3 bases from J, leaving 8 bases between. CDR3 protein: CATSRDVRKETQYF. The CDR3 DNA is TGTGCCACCAGCAGAGATGTGCGCAAAGAGACCCAGTACTTC.